Below are 21 T cell receptor beta chains sequenced from a single sample in a study of cytomegalovirus exposure and HLA in healthy donors. The primer mix had 60 Vbeta and 13 Jbeta primers. The table came from immunoSEQ multiplex PCR; TCRdb's copy has only in-frame clones and leaves some out. The sample has 110,000 to 150,000 clones, 82% seen once. Specimen: PBMCs. All receptors derive from a woman in her fifties or sixties in good health and CMV-seropositive.

This chain joins TRBV7-9 and TRBJ2-2; D is unresolved. The V and J ends lost 2 bases and 1 base respectively, with 5 bases between them. Germline CDR1 and CDR2: SEHNR and FQNEAQ (reference sequence). The CDR3 consists of 14 residues. DNA for the CDR3: TGTGCCAGCAGCTTATCGTTGAACACCGGGGAGCTGTTTTTT. It translates to CASSLSLNTGELFF.

V gene TRBV4-2 combines with J gene TRBJ2-7; 7 nucleotides agree with TRBD2. V lost 5 bases and J lost 3; bases outside the gene matches: 1. This CDR3 is 12 amino acids long. Per germline, CDR1 LGHNA and CDR2 YNFKEQ. CDR3 DNA: TGTGCCAGCAGCGGGGACTACTACGAGCAGTACTTC. Protein: CASSGDYYEQYF.

The CDR3 sequence is CASSLLSGDLVAFF. CDR3 nucleotides: TGTGCCAGCAGTTTATTGTCGGGGGACCTGGTAGCTTTCTTT. The chain combines TRBV28 with TRBJ1-1, with a possible D match to TRBD1 (5 bases). V lost 1 base and J 10 bases, leaving 16 bases between the germline ends. The CDR3 has 14 amino acids. CDR1 is MDHEN and CDR2 is SYDVKM in the germline V gene.

This chain uses TRBV11-2 with TRBJ2-3; D is uncertain. The CDR3 runs 13 residues. Germline loops: CDR1 SGHAT, CDR2 FQNNGV. The V end was cut by 3 bases, the J end by 2 bases, with 6 bases between. The CDR3 nucleotides are TGTGCCAGCAGCTTGGGCACCACAGATACGCAGTATTTT. Translating it yields CASSLGTTDTQYF.

The rearrangement joins TRBV4-1 to TRBJ2-1, with 10 bases that match TRBD2. CDR3 length: 19 residues. Trimming took 0 bases from V and 4 from J; bases not matched to a gene: 12. Germline V gene sequence: CDR1 MGHRA, CDR2 YSYEKL. Here the CDR3 DNA reads TGCGCCAGCAGCCAAGATAGGCTAGCGGGAGAGGGGAGTTACAATGAGCAGTTCTTC. Translation gives CASSQDRLAGEGSYNEQFF.

V and J are TRBV5-4 and TRBJ2-5; the match to TRBD1 covers 8 bases. With 0 bases clipped from V and 4 bases from J, the junction kept 5 bases outside the gene matches. Germline CDR1 SGHNT, CDR2 YYREEE (reference sequence). This CDR3 has 15 amino acids. CDR3 DNA: TGTGCCAGCAGCTTGGGGCAGGGGGCCCCAGAGACCCAGTACTTC. It encodes CASSLGQGAPETQYF.

The chain combines TRBV5-1 with TRBJ2-5, with 13 nucleotides matching TRBD2. CDR1 is SGHRS and CDR2 is YFSETQ in the germline V gene. J was trimmed by 13 bases and V by 6 bases; bases with no gene match: 9. This CDR3 is built from 13 residues. The CDR3 region has the DNA TGCGCCAGCACCCCACTAGCGGGAGGGCCCCCGTACTTC. This sequence encodes CASTPLAGGPPYF.

The chain joins TRBV19 to TRBJ2-1; 14 positions match TRBD2. This CDR3 comprises 16 residues. The germline V gene has CDR1 LNHDA and CDR2 SQIVND (reference sequence). The J segment lost 8 bases and the V segment lost 10 bases, leaving 13 bases of the junction unmatched. CDR3 protein: CATHPGTSGSRDEQFF. For the CDR3, the DNA is TGTGCCACTCATCCGGGGACTAGCGGGAGTCGAGATGAGCAGTTCTTC. Together with reference TRBV19 and TRBJ2-1, the CDR3 gives the full variable domain: DGGITQSPKYLFRKEGQNVTLSCEQNLNHDAMYWYRQDPGQGLRLIYYSQIVNDFQKGDIAEGYSVSREKKESFPLTVTSAQKNPTAFYLCATHPGTSGSRDEQFFGPGTRLTVL.

This clone appeared a single time. The rearrangement links TRBV7-3 to TRBJ2-5, with D perhaps matching TRBD2 (6 bases). The CDR3 runs to 15 residues. V gave up 3 bases and J gave up 5 bases, with 16 bases separating them. CDR1 and CDR2 from the germline V gene are SGHTA and FQGTGA. The CDR3 nucleotides are TGTGCCAGCAGCTTGACGGGACTGGTAGAGGAGACCCAGTACTTC. This gives the protein CASSLTGLVEETQYF.

The gene calls are TRBV28 and TRBJ2-5; TRBD2 matches at 10 bases. J was trimmed by 4 bases and V by 5 bases; bases with no gene match: 7. CDR3 size: 15 residues. CDR1 is MDHEN and CDR2 is SYDVKM in the germline V gene. The CDR3 coding sequence is TGTGCCAGCAGTCCTAGCGGGAGTAGGGGAGAGACCCAGTACTTC. Its translation is CASSPSGSRGETQYF.

The V and J genes are TRBV28 and TRBJ2-7, with 8 bases fitting TRBD2. Germline assignment: CDR1 MDHEN and CDR2 SYDVKM. V trimming: 3 bases; J trimming: 2 bases; junction bases outside the gene matches: 3. There are 14 residues in the CDR3. The CDR3 protein is CASSFYGRAYEQYF. The CDR3 DNA sequence: TGTGCCAGCAGTTTTTACGGGAGGGCCTACGAGCAGTACTTC.

The chain uses TRBV6-1 and TRBJ1-2, with D perhaps matching TRBD1 (5 bases). CDR3 size: 13 residues. Trimming left V 6 bases short and J 4 bases short, with 12 bases between. The V gene's germline CDR1 is MNHNS and CDR2 SASEGT. CDR3 DNA: TGTGCCAGCAGCCAGGGCCCTGTCTATGGCTACACCTTC. Encoded protein: CASSQGPVYGYTF.

The CDR3 sequence: CASSAPSGGTDFWENTGELFF. CDR3 in DNA: TGTGCCAGCAGCGCTCCATCTGGCGGGACGGATTTTTGGGAGAACACCGGGGAGCTGTTTTTT. This sequence joins TRBV9 and TRBJ2-2; perhaps TRBD2 as D (6 bases). The V gene's germline CDR1 is SGDLS and CDR2 YYNGEE. Trimming took off 3 bases at V and 1 base at J, with 28 bases between the two ends. The CDR3 extends over 21 amino acids.

J is TRBJ2-3 and V is TRBV5-1, with 16 nucleotides matching TRBD2. Germline values: CDR1 SGHRS, CDR2 YFSETQ. Trimming at V came to 2 bases and at J to 4 bases, leaving 16 bases not matched to a gene. The CDR3 has 21 amino acids. This CDR3 reads CASSFLGTSGRAFKEADTQYF. In DNA, the CDR3 is TGCGCCAGCAGCTTCCTAGGGACTAGCGGGAGGGCATTTAAGGAAGCAGATACGCAGTATTTT.

The genes are TRBV6-5 and TRBJ1-6; 7 bases are a match to TRBD1. The germline CDR1 and CDR2 sequences are MNHEY and SVGAGI. Trimming took 2 bases from V and 9 from J; bases not matched to a gene: 4. CDR3 length equals 14 residues. The CDR3, as DNA: TGTGCCAGCAGTTACGGGACAGAAGCTTCACCCCTCCACTTT. Translation gives CASSYGTEASPLHF.

This chain uses TRBV30 with TRBJ2-7; perhaps TRBD2 as D (6 bases). The CDR3 is 13 residues long. From germline, CDR1 is GTSNPN and CDR2 SVGIG (reference sequence). V was cut by 4 bases and J by 1 base, with 11 bases left in between. The CDR3 DNA reads as TGTGCCTGGACGAGCGGGCTGTCCTACGAGCAGTACTTC. It encodes CAWTSGLSYEQYF. Full variable domain (outside the CDR3, taken from reference TRBV30 and TRBJ2-7): SQTIHQWPATLVQPVGSPLSLECTVEGTSNPNLYWYRQAAGRGLQLLFYSVGIGQISSEVPQNLSASRPQDRQFILSSKKLLLSDSGFYLCAWTSGLSYEQYFGPGTRLTVT.

Written as DNA, the CDR3 is TGTGCCAGCAGCTTGGGGACAGGGGGCATTATCTATGGCTACACCTTC. Translated: CASSLGTGGIIYGYTF. The chain joins TRBV11-3 to TRBJ1-2; 12 bases line up with TRBD1. CDR1 is SGHNT and CDR2 is YENEEA in the germline V gene. Trimming took 3 bases from V and 4 from J; bases not matched to a gene: 6. The CDR3 loop spans 16 amino acids.

This clone was found a few times. This chain connects TRBV7-2 to TRBJ2-5, with TRBD2 identical over 14 bases. The DNA matches TRBJ2-7 better at its end, which makes the J call doubtful. The CDR3 consists of 15 residues. Germline loops: CDR1 SGHTA, CDR2 FQGNSA. The CDR3 sequence is CASSPGTSGSGEQYF. The CDR3 DNA sequence: TGTGCCAGCAGCCCCGGGACTAGCGGGAGCGGCGAGCAGTACTTC.

The gene calls are TRBV5-4 and TRBJ2-5; tentative D call: TRBD2 (6 bases). CDR3 length: 15 residues. Germline V gene data show CDR1 as SGHNT and CDR2 as YYREEE (reference sequence). Trimming cost V 4 bases and J 5 bases, with 18 bases left between them. CDR3 residues: CASSPQAGLGETQYF. The DNA of the CDR3 is TGTGCCAGCAGCCCTCAGGCGGGGTTAGGGGAGACCCAGTACTTC.

The chain combines TRBV6-5 with TRBJ2-5, with 9 positions matching TRBD1. Germline V gives CDR1 MNHEY, CDR2 SVGAGI. V was pared by 6 bases and J by 11 bases, with 16 bases of the junction left unmatched. This CDR3 is 15 amino acids long. CDR3: CASSIMGQGSGEQYF. CDR3 nucleotide sequence: TGTGCCAGCAGCATAATGGGACAGGGTTCGGGTGAGCAGTACTTC.

This chain links TRBV5-4 with TRBJ2-7; a weak D match, TRBD1 (7 bases). The V end was cut by 4 bases, the J end by 9 bases, with 23 bases between. The CDR3 totals 15 residues. CDR1 and CDR2 from the germline V gene are SGHNT and YYREEE (reference sequence). CDR3 sequence (DNA): TGTGCCAGCAGCCCTGAAGTATCGACAGGGAGGAGGCAGTACTTC. Amino acids: CASSPEVSTGRRQYF.